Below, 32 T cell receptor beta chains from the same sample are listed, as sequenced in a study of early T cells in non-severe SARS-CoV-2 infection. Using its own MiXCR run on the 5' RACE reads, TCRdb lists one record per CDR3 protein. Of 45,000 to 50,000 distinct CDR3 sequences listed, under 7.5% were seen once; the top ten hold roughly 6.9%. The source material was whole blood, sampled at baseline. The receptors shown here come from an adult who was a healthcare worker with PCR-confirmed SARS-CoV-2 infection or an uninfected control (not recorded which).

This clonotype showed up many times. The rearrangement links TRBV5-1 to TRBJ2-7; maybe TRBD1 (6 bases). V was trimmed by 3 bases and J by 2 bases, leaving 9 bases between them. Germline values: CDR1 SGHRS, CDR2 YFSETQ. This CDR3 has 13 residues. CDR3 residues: CASSWDKAYEQYF. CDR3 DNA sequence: TGCGCCAGCAGCTGGGACAAAGCCTACGAGCAGTACTTC.

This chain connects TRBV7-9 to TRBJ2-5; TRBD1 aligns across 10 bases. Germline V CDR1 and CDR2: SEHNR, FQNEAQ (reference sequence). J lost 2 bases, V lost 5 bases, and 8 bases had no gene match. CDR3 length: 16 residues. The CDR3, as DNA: TGTGCCAGCAGCCCCGTAGGGACAGGGGCTCAAGAGACCCAGTACTTC. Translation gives CASSPVGTGAQETQYF.

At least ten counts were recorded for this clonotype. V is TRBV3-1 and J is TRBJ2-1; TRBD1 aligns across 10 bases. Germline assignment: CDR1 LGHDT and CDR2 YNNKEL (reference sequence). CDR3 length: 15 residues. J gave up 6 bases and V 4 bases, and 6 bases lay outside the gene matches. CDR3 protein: CASSPPGQGSNEQFF. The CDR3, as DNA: TGTGCCAGCAGCCCTCCGGGACAGGGGTCCAATGAGCAGTTCTTC.

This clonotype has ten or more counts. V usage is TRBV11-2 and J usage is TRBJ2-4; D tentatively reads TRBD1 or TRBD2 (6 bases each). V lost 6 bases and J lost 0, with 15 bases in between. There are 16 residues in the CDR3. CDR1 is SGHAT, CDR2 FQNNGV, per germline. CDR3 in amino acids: CASRPGANLAKNIQYF. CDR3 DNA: TGTGCCAGCAGACCGGGGGCTAACTTAGCCAAAAACATTCAGTACTTC.

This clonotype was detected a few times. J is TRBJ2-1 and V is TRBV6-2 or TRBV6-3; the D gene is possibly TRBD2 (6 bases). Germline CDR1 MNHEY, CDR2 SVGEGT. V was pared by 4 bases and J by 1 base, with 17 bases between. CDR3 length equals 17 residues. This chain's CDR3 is CASSFSGTFISYNEQFF. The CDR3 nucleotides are TGTGCCAGCAGTTTTAGCGGAACATTTATATCCTACAATGAGCAGTTCTTC.

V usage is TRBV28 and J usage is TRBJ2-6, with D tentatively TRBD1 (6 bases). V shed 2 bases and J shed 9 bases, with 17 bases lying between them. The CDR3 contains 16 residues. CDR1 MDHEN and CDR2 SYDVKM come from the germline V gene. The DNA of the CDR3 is TGTGCCAGCAGTTTAGGTCCCCGACAGGTCGTCAACGTCCTGACTTTC. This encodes CASSLGPRQVVNVLTF.

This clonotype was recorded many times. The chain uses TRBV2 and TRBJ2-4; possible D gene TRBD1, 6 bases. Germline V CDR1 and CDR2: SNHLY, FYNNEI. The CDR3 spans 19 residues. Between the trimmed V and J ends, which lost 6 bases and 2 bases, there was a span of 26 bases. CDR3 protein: CASSPTPGRQGTSKNIQYF. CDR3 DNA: TGTGCCAGCAGCCCGACACCCGGAAGGCAGGGGACGTCCAAAAACATTCAGTACTTC.

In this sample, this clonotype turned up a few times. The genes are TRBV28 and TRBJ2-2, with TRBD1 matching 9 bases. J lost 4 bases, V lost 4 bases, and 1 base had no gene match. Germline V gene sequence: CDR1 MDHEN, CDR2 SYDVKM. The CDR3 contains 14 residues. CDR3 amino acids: CASSSDRGTGELFF. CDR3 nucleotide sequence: TGTGCCAGCAGTTCGGACAGGGGCACCGGGGAGCTGTTTTTT.

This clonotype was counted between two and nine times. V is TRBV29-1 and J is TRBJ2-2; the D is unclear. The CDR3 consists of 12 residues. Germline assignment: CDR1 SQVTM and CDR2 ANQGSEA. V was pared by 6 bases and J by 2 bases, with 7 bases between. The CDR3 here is CSVGTNTGELFF. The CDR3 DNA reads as TGCAGCGTGGGCACCAACACCGGGGAGCTGTTTTTT.

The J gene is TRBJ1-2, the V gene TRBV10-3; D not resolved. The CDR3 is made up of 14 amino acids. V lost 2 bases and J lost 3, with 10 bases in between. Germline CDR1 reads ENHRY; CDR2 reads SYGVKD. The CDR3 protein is CAISEGPAYYGYTF. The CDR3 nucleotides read TGTGCCATCAGTGAGGGCCCTGCCTACTATGGCTACACCTTC.

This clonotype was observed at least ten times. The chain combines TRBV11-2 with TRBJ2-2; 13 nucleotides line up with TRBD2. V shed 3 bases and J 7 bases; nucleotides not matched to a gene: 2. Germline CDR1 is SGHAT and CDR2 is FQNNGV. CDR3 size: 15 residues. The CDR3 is CASSFGTSGNGELFF. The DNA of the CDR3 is TGTGCCAGCAGCTTTGGGACTAGCGGGAACGGGGAGCTGTTTTTT.

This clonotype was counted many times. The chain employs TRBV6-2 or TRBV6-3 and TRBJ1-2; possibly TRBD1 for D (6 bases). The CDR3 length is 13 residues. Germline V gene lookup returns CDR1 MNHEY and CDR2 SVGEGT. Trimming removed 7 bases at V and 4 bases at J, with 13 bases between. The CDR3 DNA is TGTGCCAGCACTTTCCAGGGGACCTATGGCTACACCTTC. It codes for CASTFQGTYGYTF.

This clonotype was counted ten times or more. The CDR3: CASSLESGGAYEQYF. The CDR3 coding sequence is TGTGCCAGCAGTTTAGAATCGGGGGGAGCCTACGAGCAGTACTTC. This chain links TRBV27 with TRBJ2-7, with 7 bases lining up with TRBD2. The CDR3 runs to 15 residues. Germline CDR1 and CDR2: MNHEY and SMNVEV (reference sequence). The V segment lost 2 bases and the J segment 2 bases; nucleotides outside the gene matches: 6.

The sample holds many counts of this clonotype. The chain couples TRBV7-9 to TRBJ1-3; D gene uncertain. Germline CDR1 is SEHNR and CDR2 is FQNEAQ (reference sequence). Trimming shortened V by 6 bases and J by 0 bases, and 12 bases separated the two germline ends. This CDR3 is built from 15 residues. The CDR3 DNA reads TGTGCCAGCAGTCTAGCGGTCCCCTCTGGAAACACCATATATTTT. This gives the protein CASSLAVPSGNTIYF.

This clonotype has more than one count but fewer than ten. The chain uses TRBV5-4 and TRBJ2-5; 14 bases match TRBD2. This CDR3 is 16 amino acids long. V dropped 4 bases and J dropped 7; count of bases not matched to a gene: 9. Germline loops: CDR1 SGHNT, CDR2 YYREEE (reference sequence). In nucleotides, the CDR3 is TGTGCCAGCAGCCCGGGGACTAGCGGGAGAGATGGGACCCAGTACTTC. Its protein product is CASSPGTSGRDGTQYF.

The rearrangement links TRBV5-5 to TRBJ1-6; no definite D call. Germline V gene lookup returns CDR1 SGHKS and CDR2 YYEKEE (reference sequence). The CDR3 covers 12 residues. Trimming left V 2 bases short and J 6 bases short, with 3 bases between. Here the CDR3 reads CASSFGNSPLHF. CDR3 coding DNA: TGTGCCAGCAGCTTTGGTAATTCACCCCTCCACTTT.

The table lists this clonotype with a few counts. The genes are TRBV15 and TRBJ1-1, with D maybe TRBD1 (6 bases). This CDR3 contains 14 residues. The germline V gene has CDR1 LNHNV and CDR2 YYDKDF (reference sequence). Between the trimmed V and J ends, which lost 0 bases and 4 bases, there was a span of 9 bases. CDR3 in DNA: TGTGCCACCAGCAGAGATGGAGGGGGCACTGAAGCTTTCTTT. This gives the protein CATSRDGGGTEAFF.

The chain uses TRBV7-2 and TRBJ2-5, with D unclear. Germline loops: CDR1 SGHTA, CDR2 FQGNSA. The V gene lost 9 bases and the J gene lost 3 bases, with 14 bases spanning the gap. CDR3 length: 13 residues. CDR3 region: CARSSSWKETQYF. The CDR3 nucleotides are TGTGCCAGAAGCAGCTCGTGGAAAGAGACCCAGTACTTC.

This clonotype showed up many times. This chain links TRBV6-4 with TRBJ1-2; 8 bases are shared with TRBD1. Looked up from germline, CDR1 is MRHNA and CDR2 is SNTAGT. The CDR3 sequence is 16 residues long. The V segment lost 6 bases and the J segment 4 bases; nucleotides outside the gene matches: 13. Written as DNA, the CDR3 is TGTGCCAGCAGACGACAATCTACAGGGGGTATCTATGGCTACACCTTC. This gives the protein CASRRQSTGGIYGYTF.

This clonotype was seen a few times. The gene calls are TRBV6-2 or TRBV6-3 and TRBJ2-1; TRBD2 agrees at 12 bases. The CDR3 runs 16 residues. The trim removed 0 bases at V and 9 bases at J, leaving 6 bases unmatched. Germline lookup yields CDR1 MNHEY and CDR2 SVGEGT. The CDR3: CASSYSVLAGGGEQFF. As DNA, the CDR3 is TGTGCCAGCAGTTACTCGGTCCTAGCGGGAGGGGGTGAGCAGTTCTTC.

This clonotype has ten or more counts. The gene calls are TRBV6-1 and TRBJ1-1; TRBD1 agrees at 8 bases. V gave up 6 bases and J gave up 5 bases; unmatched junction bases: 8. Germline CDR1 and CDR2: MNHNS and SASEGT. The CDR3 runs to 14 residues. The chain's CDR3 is CASRAGTGSTEAFF. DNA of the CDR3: TGTGCCAGCAGGGCCGGGACAGGTTCTACTGAAGCTTTCTTT.

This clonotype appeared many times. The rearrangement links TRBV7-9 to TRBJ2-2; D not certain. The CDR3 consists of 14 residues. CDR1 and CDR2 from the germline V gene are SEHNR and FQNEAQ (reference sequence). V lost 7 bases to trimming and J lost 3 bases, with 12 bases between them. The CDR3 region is CASKTGPYTGELFF. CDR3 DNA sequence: TGTGCCAGCAAGACCGGCCCGTACACCGGGGAGCTGTTTTTT.

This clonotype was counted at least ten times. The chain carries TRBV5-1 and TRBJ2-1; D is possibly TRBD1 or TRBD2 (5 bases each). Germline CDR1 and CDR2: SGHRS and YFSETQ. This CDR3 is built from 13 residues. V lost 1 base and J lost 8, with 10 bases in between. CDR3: CASSLTRGDEQFF. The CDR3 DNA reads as TGCGCCAGCAGCTTGACAAGGGGAGATGAGCAGTTCTTC.

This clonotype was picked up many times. The chain's CDR3 is CATHAGGIGNEQFF. Written as DNA, the CDR3 is TGTGCCACCCATGCGGGAGGGATCGGGAATGAGCAGTTCTTC. V and J are TRBV24-1 and TRBJ2-1; TRBD2 agrees at 9 bases. J was trimmed by 7 bases and V by 9 bases; bases with no gene match: 9. This CDR3 region has 14 residues. The germline CDR1 and CDR2 sequences are KGHDR and SFDVKD.

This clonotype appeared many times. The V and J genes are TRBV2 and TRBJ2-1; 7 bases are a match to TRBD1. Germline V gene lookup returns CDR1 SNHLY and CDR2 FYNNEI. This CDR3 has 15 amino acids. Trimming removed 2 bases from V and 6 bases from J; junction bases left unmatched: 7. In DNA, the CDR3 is TGTGCCAGCAGTGAATTTGGCAGGGGGAGCAATGAGCAGTTCTTC. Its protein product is CASSEFGRGSNEQFF.

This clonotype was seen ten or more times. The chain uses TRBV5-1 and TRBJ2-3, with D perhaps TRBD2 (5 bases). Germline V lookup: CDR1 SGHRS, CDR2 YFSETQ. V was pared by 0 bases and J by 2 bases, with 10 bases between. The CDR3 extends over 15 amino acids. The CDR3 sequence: CASSLVRGSTDTQYF. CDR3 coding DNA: TGCGCCAGCAGCTTGGTTCGGGGATCCACAGATACGCAGTATTTT. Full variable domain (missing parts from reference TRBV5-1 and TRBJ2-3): KAGVTQTPRYLIKTRGQQVTLSCSPISGHRSVSWYQQTPGQGLQFLFEYFSETQRNKGNFPGRFSGRQFSNSRSEMNVSTLELGDSALYLCASSLVRGSTDTQYFGPGTRLTVL.

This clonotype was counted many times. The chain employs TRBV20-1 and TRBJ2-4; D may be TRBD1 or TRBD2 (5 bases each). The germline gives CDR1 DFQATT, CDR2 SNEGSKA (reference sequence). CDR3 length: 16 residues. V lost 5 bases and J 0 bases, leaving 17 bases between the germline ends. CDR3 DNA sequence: TGCAGTGCTTTTAGGGGAGACGGACTAGCCAAAAACATTCAGTACTTC. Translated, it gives CSAFRGDGLAKNIQYF.

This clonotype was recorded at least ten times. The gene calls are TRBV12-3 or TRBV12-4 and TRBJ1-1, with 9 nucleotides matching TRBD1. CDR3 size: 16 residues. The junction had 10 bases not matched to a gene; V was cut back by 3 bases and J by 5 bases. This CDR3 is CASSFSMNRGRTEAFF. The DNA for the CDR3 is TGTGCCAGCAGTTTCAGTATGAACAGGGGGCGAACTGAAGCTTTCTTT.

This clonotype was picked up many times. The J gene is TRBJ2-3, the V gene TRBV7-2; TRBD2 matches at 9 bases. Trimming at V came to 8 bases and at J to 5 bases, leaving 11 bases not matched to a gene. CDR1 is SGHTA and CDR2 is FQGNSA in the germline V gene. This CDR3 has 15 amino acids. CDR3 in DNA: TGTGCCAGCCTCTGGAGGGCGGGAGGGGGAGATACGCAGTATTTT. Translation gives CASLWRAGGGDTQYF.

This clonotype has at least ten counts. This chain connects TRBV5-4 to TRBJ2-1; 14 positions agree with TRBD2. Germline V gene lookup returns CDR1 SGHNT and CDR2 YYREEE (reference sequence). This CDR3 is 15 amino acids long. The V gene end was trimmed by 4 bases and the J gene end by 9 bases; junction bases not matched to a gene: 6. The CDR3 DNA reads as TGTGCCAGCAGCCCCGGGACTAGCGGGAGTGGTGAGCAGTTCTTC. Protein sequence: CASSPGTSGSGEQFF.

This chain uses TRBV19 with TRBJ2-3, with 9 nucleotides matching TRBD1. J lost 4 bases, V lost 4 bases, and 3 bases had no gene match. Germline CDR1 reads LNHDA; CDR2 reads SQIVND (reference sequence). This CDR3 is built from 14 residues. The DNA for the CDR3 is TGTGCCAGTAGTAAGGGACAGGGCCCAGATACGCAGTATTTT. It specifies CASSKGQGPDTQYF. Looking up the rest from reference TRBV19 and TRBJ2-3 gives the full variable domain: DGGITQSPKYLFRKEGQNVTLSCEQNLNHDAMYWYRQDPGQGLRLIYYSQIVNDFQKGDIAEGYSVSREKKESFPLTVTSAQKNPTAFYLCASSKGQGPDTQYFGPGTRLTVL.

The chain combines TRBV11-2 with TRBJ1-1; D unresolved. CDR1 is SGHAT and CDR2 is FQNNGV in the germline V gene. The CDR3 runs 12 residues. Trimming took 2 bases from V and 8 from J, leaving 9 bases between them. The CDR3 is CASSLRAGEAFF. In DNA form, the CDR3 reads TGTGCCAGCAGCTTAAGGGCAGGCGAAGCTTTCTTT.